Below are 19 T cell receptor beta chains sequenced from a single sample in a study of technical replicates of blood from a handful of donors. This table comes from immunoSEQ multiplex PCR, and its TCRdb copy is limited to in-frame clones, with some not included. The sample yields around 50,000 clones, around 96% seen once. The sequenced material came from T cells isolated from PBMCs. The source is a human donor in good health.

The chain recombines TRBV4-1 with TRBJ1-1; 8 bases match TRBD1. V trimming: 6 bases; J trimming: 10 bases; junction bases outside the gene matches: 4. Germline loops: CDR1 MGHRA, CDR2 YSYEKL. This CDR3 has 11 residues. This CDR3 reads CASRYRGGAFF. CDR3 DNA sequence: TGCGCCAGCAGATACAGGGGGGGAGCTTTCTTT.

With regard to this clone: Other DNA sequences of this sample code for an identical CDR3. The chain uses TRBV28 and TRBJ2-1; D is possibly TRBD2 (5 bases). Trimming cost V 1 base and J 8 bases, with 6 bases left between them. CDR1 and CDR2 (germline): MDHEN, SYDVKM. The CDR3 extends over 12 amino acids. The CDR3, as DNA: TGTGCCAGCAGTTTATCGGGGTATGAGCAGTTCTTC. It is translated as CASSLSGYEQFF. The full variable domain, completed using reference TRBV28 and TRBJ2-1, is DVKVTQSSRYLVKRTGEKVFLECVQDMDHENMFWYRQDPGLGLRLIYFSYDVKMKEKGDIPEGYSVSREKKERFSLILESASTNQTSMYLCASSLSGYEQFFGPGTRLTVL.

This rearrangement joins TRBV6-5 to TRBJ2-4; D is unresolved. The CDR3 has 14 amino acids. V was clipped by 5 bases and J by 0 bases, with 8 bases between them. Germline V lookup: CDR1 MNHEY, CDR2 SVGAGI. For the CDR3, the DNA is TGTGCCAGCAGTGGCGGCCTAGCCAAAAACATTCAGTACTTC. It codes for CASSGGLAKNIQYF.

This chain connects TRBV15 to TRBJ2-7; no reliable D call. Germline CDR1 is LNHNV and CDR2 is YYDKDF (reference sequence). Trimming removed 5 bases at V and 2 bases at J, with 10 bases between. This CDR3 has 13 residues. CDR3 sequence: CATSPGFTYEQYF. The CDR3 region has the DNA TGTGCCACCAGCCCAGGTTTCACCTACGAGCAGTACTTC.

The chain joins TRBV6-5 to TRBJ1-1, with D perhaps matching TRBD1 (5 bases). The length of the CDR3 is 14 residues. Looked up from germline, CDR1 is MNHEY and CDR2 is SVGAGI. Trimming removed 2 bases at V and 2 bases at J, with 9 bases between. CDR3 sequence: CASSYRGLNTEAFF. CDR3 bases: TGTGCCAGCAGTTACAGGGGACTAAACACTGAAGCTTTCTTT.

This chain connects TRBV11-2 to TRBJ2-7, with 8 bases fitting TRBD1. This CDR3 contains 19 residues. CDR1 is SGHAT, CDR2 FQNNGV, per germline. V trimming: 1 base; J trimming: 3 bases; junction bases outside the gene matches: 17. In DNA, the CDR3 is TGTGCCAGCAGCTTAGTTGCATTAAGGGGGACAGGTTCGTACTACGAGCAGTACTTC. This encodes CASSLVALRGTGSYYEQYF.

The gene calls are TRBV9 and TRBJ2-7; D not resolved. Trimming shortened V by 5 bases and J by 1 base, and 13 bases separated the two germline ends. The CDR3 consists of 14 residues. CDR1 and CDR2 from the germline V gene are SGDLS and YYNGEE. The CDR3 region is CASSSSDSSYEQYF. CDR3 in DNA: TGTGCCAGCAGTTCCTCCGACTCTTCCTACGAGCAGTACTTC. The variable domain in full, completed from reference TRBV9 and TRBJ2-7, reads DSGVTQTPKHLITATGQRVTLRCSPRSGDLSVYWYQQSLDQGLQFLIQYYNGEERAKGNILERFSAQQFPDLHSELNLSSLELGDSALYFCASSSSDSSYEQYFGPGTRLTVT.

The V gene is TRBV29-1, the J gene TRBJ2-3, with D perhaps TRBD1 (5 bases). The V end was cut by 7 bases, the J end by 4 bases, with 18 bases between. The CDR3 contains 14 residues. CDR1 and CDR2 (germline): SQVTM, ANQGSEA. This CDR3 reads CSAPALGAPDTQYF. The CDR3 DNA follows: TGCAGCGCTCCCGCGTTAGGGGCCCCAGATACGCAGTATTTT.

CDR3 nucleotides: TGTGCCAGCAGTGAAACCGGGAGCCTAAATGGCTACACCTTC. It yields the protein CASSETGSLNGYTF. The chain uses TRBV2 and TRBJ1-2; the D is unclear. The length of the CDR3 is 14 residues. Trimming shortened V by 2 bases and J by 6 bases, and 13 bases separated the two germline ends. CDR1 is SNHLY, CDR2 FYNNEI, per germline.

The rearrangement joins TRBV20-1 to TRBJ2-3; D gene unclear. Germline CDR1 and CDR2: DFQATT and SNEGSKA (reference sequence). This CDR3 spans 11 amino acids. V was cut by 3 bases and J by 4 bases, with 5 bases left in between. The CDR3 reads CSARRADTQYF. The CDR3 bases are TGCAGTGCTAGGAGAGCAGATACGCAGTATTTT.

The CDR3 DNA is TGTGCCAGCAGAACAGGGGTTAGCAATCAGCCCCAGCATTTT. Its translation: CASRTGVSNQPQHF. V is TRBV27 and J is TRBJ1-5; 7 bases align to TRBD1. The CDR3 is 14 amino acids. Germline CDR1 and CDR2: MNHEY and SMNVEV (reference sequence). The ends lost 6 bases at V and 0 bases at J; junction bases unmatched: 2.

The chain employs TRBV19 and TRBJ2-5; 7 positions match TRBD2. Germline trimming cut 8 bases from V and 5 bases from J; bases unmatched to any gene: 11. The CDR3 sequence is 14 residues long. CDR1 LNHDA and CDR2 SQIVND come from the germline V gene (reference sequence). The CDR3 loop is CASARAGVAETQYF. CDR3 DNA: TGTGCCAGTGCACGTGCGGGAGTAGCGGAGACCCAGTACTTC.

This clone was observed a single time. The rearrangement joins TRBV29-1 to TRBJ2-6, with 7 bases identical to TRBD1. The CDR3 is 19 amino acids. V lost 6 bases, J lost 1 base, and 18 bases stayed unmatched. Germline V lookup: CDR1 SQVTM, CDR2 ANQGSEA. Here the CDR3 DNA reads TGCAGCGTCCTCCACCTTAGGGGACAGTATTCATCTGGGGCCAACGTCCTGACTTTC. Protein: CSVLHLRGQYSSGANVLTF.

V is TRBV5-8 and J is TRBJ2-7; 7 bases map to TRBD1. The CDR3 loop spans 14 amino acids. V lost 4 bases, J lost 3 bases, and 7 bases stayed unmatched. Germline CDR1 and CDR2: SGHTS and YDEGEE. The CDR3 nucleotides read TGTGCCAGCAGCCTGGTCAGGGGGATCTACGAGCAGTACTTC. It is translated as CASSLVRGIYEQYF.

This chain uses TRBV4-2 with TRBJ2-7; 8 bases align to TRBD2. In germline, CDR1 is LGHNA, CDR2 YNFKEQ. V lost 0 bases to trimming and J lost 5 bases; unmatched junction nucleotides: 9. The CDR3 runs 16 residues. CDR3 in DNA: TGTGCCAGCAGCCAAGATTCGGGCGGGAGGAGTAACGAGCAGTACTTC. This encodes CASSQDSGGRSNEQYF.

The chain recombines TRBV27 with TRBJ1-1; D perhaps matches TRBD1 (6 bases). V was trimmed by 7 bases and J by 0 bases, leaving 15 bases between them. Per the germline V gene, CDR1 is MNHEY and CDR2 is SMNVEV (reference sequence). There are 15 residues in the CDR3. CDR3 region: CASNGPGGLNTEAFF. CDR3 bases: TGTGCCAGCAACGGACCCGGGGGGCTGAACACTGAAGCTTTCTTT.

The CDR3 region has the DNA TGTGCCAGCAGCAGACTTACCTCGGAGACCCAGTACTTC. It specifies CASSRLTSETQYF. The V gene is TRBV11-1, the J gene TRBJ2-5, with D unresolved. The CDR3 runs 13 residues. Germline-derived CDR1 and CDR2 are SGHAT and FQDESV (reference sequence). V was cut by 5 bases and J by 5 bases, with 12 bases left in between.

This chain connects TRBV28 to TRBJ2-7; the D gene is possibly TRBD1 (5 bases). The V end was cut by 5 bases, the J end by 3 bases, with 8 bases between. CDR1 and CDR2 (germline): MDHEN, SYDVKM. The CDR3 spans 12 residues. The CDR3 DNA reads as TGTGCCAGCAGTCCGGACAACTACGAGCAGTACTTC. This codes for CASSPDNYEQYF. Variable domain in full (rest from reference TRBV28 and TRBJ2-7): DVKVTQSSRYLVKRTGEKVFLECVQDMDHENMFWYRQDPGLGLRLIYFSYDVKMKEKGDIPEGYSVSREKKERFSLILESASTNQTSMYLCASSPDNYEQYFGPGTRLTVT.

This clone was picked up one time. The CDR3 protein is CASRSQGRNEKLFF. Written as DNA, the CDR3 is TGTGCCAGCAGATCACAGGGGAGGAATGAAAAACTGTTTTTT. The chain is built from TRBV7-9 and TRBJ1-4, with TRBD1 identical over 7 bases. This CDR3 spans 14 amino acids. The germline V gene has CDR1 SEHNR and CDR2 FQNEAQ (reference sequence). V lost 6 bases and J lost 5; bases outside the gene matches: 6.